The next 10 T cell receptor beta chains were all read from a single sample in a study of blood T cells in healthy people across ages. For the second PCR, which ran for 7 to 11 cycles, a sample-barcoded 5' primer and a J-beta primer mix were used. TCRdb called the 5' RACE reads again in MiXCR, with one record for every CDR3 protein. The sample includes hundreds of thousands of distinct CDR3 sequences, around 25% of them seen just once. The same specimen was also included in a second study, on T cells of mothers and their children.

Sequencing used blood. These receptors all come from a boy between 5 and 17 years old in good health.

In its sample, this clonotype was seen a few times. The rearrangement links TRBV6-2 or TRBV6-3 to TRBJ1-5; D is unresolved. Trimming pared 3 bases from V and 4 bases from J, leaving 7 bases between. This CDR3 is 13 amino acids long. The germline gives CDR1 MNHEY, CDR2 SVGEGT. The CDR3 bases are TGTGCCAGCAGTTATCGAGGGAATCAGCCCCAGCATTTT. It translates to CASSYRGNQPQHF.

DNA for the CDR3: TGCAGCGTTCGGACCGGGACAGGGGTCGAAAAACTGTTTTTT. It is translated as CSVRTGTGVEKLFF. V and J are TRBV29-1 and TRBJ1-4; 10 bases fit TRBD1. Per the germline V gene, CDR1 is SQVTM and CDR2 is ANQGSEA. The trim removed 5 bases at V and 8 bases at J, leaving 8 bases unmatched. The CDR3 is 14 residues long.

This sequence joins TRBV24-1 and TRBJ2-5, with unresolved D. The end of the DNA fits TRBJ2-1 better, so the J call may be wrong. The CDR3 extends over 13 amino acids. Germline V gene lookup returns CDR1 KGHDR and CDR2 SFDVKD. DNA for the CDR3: TGTGCCACCAGTGACACGTTACACTTACGGCAGTTCTTC. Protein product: CATSDTLHLRQFF.

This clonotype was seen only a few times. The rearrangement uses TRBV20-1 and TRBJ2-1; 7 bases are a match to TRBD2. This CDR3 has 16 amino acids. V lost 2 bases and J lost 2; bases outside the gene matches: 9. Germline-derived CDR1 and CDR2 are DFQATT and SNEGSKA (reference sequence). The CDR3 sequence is CSARSPGGPTYNEQFF. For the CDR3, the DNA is TGCAGTGCTAGATCCCCGGGGGGACCGACCTACAATGAGCAGTTCTTC.

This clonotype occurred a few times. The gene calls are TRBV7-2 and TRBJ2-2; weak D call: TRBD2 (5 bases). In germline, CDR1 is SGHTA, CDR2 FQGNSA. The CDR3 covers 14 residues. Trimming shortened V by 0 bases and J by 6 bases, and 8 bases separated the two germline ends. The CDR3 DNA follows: TGTGCCAGCAGCTTAGCGGTGGGAGCCGGGGAGCTGTTTTTT. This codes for CASSLAVGAGELFF.

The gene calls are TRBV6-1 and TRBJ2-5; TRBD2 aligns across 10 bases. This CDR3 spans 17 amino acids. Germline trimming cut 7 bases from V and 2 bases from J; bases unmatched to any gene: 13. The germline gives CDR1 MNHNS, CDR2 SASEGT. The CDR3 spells CASKARLAGVEQETQYF. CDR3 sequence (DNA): TGTGCCAGCAAGGCGCGACTAGCGGGCGTCGAGCAAGAGACCCAGTACTTC.

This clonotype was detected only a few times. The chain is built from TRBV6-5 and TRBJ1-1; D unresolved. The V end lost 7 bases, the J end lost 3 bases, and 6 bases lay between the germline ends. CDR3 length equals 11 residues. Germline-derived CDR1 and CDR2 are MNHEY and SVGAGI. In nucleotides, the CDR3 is TGTGCCAGCAAACGGGACACTGAAGCTTTCTTT. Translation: CASKRDTEAFF.

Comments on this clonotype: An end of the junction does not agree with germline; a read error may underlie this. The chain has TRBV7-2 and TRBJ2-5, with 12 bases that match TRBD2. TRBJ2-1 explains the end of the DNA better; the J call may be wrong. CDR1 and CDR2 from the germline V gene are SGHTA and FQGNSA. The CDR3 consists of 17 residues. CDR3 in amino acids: CASSPRLAGDSYNEQFF. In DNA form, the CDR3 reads TGTGCCAGCAGCCCCCGACTAGCGGGAGACTCCTACAACGAGCAGTTCTTC.

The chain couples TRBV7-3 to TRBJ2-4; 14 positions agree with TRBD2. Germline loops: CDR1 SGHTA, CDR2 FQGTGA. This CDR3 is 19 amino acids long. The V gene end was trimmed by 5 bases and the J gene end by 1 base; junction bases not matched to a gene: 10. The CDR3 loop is CASSPGTSGSGRAKNIQYF. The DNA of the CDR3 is TGTGCCAGCAGCCCCGGGACTAGCGGGAGCGGACGGGCCAAAAACATTCAGTACTTC.

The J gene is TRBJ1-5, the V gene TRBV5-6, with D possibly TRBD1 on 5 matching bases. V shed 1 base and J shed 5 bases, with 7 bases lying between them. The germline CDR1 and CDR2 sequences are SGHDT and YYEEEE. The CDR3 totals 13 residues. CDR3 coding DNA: TGTGCCAGCAGCTTGTGGGGACATCAGCCCCAGCATTTT. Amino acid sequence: CASSLWGHQPQHF. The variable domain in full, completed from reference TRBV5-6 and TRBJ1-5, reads DAGVTQSPTHLIKTRGQQVTLRCSPKSGHDTVSWYQQALGQGPQFIFQYYEEEERQRGNFPDRFSGHQFPNYSSELNVNALLLGDSALYLCASSLWGHQPQHFGDGTRLSIL.